Presented here are 11 T cell receptor beta chains from one specimen sequenced in a study of blood T cell repertoires in COVID-19. Sequenced by immunoSEQ multiplex PCR; TCRdb stores in-frame clones only, minus some. Of roughly 200,000 clones listed, 85% were seen once; the top ten hold around a sixth. Sequences were obtained from PBMCs or T cells enriched from blood (not recorded which). These receptors came from a man between 40 and 49 years old who had recovered from COVID-19.

This chain connects TRBV19 to TRBJ2-1, with 11 bases identical to TRBD2. Germline CDR1 and CDR2: LNHDA and SQIVND (reference sequence). The J segment lost 4 bases and the V segment lost 1 base, leaving 3 bases of the junction unmatched. The CDR3 consists of 16 residues. The CDR3 coding sequence is TGTGCCAGTAGTATAGTGGGACTAGCGGATTACAATGAGCAGTTCTTC. The encoded protein is CASSIVGLADYNEQFF.

The chain employs TRBV11-1 and TRBJ2-7; 12 bases are shared with TRBD2. Germline loops: CDR1 SGHAT, CDR2 FQDESV (reference sequence). V was pared by 5 bases and J by 4 bases, with 3 bases of the junction left unmatched. This CDR3 contains 14 residues. CDR3 loop: CASSPTSGSYEQYF. In nucleotides, the CDR3 is TGTGCCAGCAGCCCGACTAGCGGGAGTTACGAGCAGTACTTC.

V is TRBV4-3 and J is TRBJ1-5; no clear D gene. Between the trimmed V and J ends, which lost 0 bases and 2 bases, there was a span of 8 bases. Germline loops: CDR1 LGHNA, CDR2 YSLEER. The CDR3 totals 15 residues. In DNA, the CDR3 is TGCGCCAGCAGCCAAGAACCCCAGGGCAATCAGCCCCAGCATTTT. As protein: CASSQEPQGNQPQHF.

CDR3 nucleotide sequence: TGTGCCAGCAGCGTCGGACAGGGCCTTTTGGATGAGCAGTTCTTC. Translation gives CASSVGQGLLDEQFF. The chain carries TRBV5-4 and TRBJ2-1; the match to TRBD1 covers 8 bases. Germline loops: CDR1 SGHNT, CDR2 YYREEE (reference sequence). This CDR3 has 15 residues. Losses at the gene ends were 4 bases for V and 8 bases for J; bases not matched to a gene: 11.

The gene calls are TRBV9 and TRBJ2-7, with a weak D call TRBD1 (6 bases). This CDR3 is 15 amino acids long. Trimming cost V 4 bases and J 5 bases, with 19 bases left between them. Germline V CDR1 and CDR2: SGDLS, YYNGEE. The CDR3 here is CASSSFPTGSNEQYF. CDR3 coding DNA: TGTGCCAGCAGCTCTTTCCCGACAGGATCCAACGAGCAGTACTTC. Together with reference TRBV9 and TRBJ2-7, the CDR3 gives the full variable domain: DSGVTQTPKHLITATGQRVTLRCSPRSGDLSVYWYQQSLDQGLQFLIQYYNGEERAKGNILERFSAQQFPDLHSELNLSSLELGDSALYFCASSSFPTGSNEQYFGPGTRLTVT.

This chain connects TRBV4-1 to TRBJ1-2, with 7 bases that match TRBD1. V shed 1 base and J 4 bases; nucleotides not matched to a gene: 0. The CDR3 extends over 13 amino acids. The germline V gene has CDR1 MGHRA and CDR2 YSYEKL. CDR3 protein: CASSQGQGYGYTF. As DNA, the CDR3 is TGCGCCAGCAGCCAAGGACAGGGCTATGGCTACACCTTC.

The chain joins TRBV4-2 to TRBJ1-5; 8 nucleotides line up with TRBD1. The CDR3 covers 16 residues. The ends lost 1 base at V and 0 bases at J; junction bases unmatched: 2. Germline CDR1 and CDR2: LGHNA and YNFKEQ. The CDR3 loop is CASSQGTGSSNQPQHF. The CDR3 nucleotides are TGTGCCAGCAGCCAAGGGACAGGGTCTAGCAATCAGCCCCAGCATTTT.

This chain connects TRBV7-9 to TRBJ2-3; 12 bases agree with TRBD2. CDR1 and CDR2 from the germline V gene are SEHNR and FQNEAQ (reference sequence). The CDR3 covers 17 residues. The V and J ends lost 8 bases and 4 bases, in that order; junction bases with no gene match: 13. The CDR3, as DNA: TGTGCCAGCCCTGCCGGCCTAGCGGGAGGGAGTGCAGATACGCAGTATTTT. The encoded protein is CASPAGLAGGSADTQYF. The whole variable domain, remainder taken from reference TRBV7-9 and TRBJ2-3, is DTGVSQNPRHKITKRGQNVTFRCDPISEHNRLYWYRQTLGQGPEFLTYFQNEAQLEKSRLLSDRFSAERPKGSFSTLEIQRTEQGDSAMYLCASPAGLAGGSADTQYFGPGTRLTVL.

This clone appeared a single time. The chain has TRBV10-3 and TRBJ1-1; possibly TRBD1 for D (5 bases). V lost 10 bases, J lost 5 bases, and 26 bases lay in between. CDR1 and CDR2 from the germline V gene are ENHRY and SYGVKD. CDR3 length: 16 amino acids. CDR3 nucleotide sequence: TGTGCCACGGGGGGGGGAAGGAGACCCGAACGTACTGAAGCTTTCTTT. Translating it yields CATGGGRRPERTEAFF.

The V gene is TRBV28, the J gene TRBJ1-6; TRBD1 is a possible D gene (6 bases). Trimming removed 2 bases at V and 8 bases at J, with 16 bases between. Germline V gene data show CDR1 as MDHEN and CDR2 as SYDVKM. The CDR3 consists of 16 residues. The CDR3 DNA follows: TGTGCCAGCAGTTTACAAACAGGGAATAAGTATTCACCCCTCCACTTT. Its protein is CASSLQTGNKYSPLHF.

This rearrangement joins TRBV7-2 to TRBJ2-1, with 8 positions matching TRBD1. This CDR3 is built from 15 residues. V lost 6 bases, J lost 2 bases, and 6 bases stayed unmatched. Germline-derived CDR1 and CDR2 are SGHTA and FQGNSA. The CDR3 loop reads CASRNRQGTYNEQFF. Here the CDR3 DNA reads TGTGCCAGCAGAAATAGACAGGGGACCTACAATGAGCAGTTCTTC.